The clone carrying this TCR beta chain was found many times. The sample is drawn from a study of T cells in Graves' hyperthyroidism and ophthalmopathy. V lost 1 base to trimming and J lost 1 base, with 8 bases between them. In germline, CDR1 is SEHNR, CDR2 FQNEAQ (reference sequence). This CDR3 spans 15 amino acids. TCR beta CDR3 sequences were amplified from RNA transcripts. The primer set for the first-round RT-PCR of the TCR CDR3 was HTBI. TCRdb reprocessed the multiplex PCR reads via MiXCR and lists one record per CDR3 protein. Among about 480,000 distinct CDR3 sequences, roughly 14% were seen once, and the ten largest hold about a sixth.

The chain has TRBV7-9 and TRBJ1-3; D gene unclear. Sequenced material: blood. The clonotype originates from a woman under 30 with Graves' hyperthyroidism. The DNA for the CDR3 is TGTGCCAGCAGCTTAGGATCGGGGTCTGGAAACACCATATATTTT. Protein: CASSLGSGSGNTIYF. The entire variable domain, with the rest obtained from reference TRBV7-9 and TRBJ1-3, is as follows: DTGVSQNPRHKITKRGQNVTFRCDPISEHNRLYWYRQTLGQGPEFLTYFQNEAQLEKSRLLSDRFSAERPKGSFSTLEIQRTEQGDSAMYLCASSLGSGSGNTIYFGEGSWLTVV.